One and the same sample provided the 20 T cell receptor beta chains below, sequenced in a study of T cells after posttransplantation cyclophosphamide. Clones were sequenced by immunoSEQ multiplex PCR, and TCRdb holds only the in-frame ones, with some missing. The sample includes about 28,000 clones, 75% to 90% of them seen just once. The specimen sequenced was PBMCs. The origin of the receptors is a man aged 50 to 60.

The V call is TRBV9, the J call TRBJ2-3, with D perhaps TRBD2 (6 bases). Trimming removed 0 bases at V and 1 base at J, with 9 bases between. This CDR3 has 15 amino acids. Germline lookup yields CDR1 SGDLS and CDR2 YYNGEE. The CDR3 DNA sequence: TGTGCCAGCAGCGTAGTGTCGGGGGGCACAGATACGCAGTATTTT. Translating it yields CASSVVSGGTDTQYF. Looking up the rest from reference TRBV9 and TRBJ2-3 gives the full variable domain: DSGVTQTPKHLITATGQRVTLRCSPRSGDLSVYWYQQSLDQGLQFLIQYYNGEERAKGNILERFSAQQFPDLHSELNLSSLELGDSALYFCASSVVSGGTDTQYFGPGTRLTVL.

The rearrangement joins TRBV4-1 to TRBJ2-1; D is possibly TRBD2 (5 bases). V was pared by 0 bases and J by 5 bases, with 14 bases between. Germline lookup yields CDR1 MGHRA and CDR2 YSYEKL. The CDR3 length is 16 residues. CDR3 sequence reads: CASSQESAGYNNEQFF. For the CDR3, the DNA is TGCGCCAGCAGCCAAGAATCTGCGGGTTACAACAATGAGCAGTTCTTC.

The chain recombines TRBV18 with TRBJ2-1; D is perhaps TRBD1 (6 bases). Germline V gene data show CDR1 as KGHSH and CDR2 as LQKENI. The CDR3 spans 14 residues. Trimming removed 8 bases from V and 3 bases from J, with 14 bases in between. The CDR3 reads CASTGYLGYNEQFF. CDR3 DNA: TGTGCCAGCACAGGGTATCTAGGCTACAATGAGCAGTTCTTC.

This rearrangement joins TRBV11-2 to TRBJ1-5; no reliable D call. The germline V and J ends were trimmed by 0 bases and 0 bases, with 15 bases remaining between them. Germline V lookup: CDR1 SGHAT, CDR2 FQNNGV. The CDR3 has 18 residues. Here the CDR3 DNA reads TGTGCCAGCAGCTTAGACGGTCGGACCGGGGTTAGCAATCAGCCCCAGCATTTT. This translates into CASSLDGRTGVSNQPQHF.

The chain is built from TRBV5-1 and TRBJ2-7; possible D gene TRBD2, 6 bases. Germline loops: CDR1 SGHRS, CDR2 YFSETQ. The CDR3 length is 14 residues. Between the trimmed V and J ends, which lost 3 bases and 2 bases, there was a span of 12 bases. CDR3 sequence (DNA): TGCGCCAGCAGCTATCGGGAGTTCACCTACGAGCAGTACTTC. Encoded protein: CASSYREFTYEQYF. Drawing the rest from reference TRBV5-1 and TRBJ2-7, the complete variable domain is KAGVTQTPRYLIKTRGQQVTLSCSPISGHRSVSWYQQTPGQGLQFLFEYFSETQRNKGNFPGRFSGRQFSNSRSEMNVSTLELGDSALYLCASSYREFTYEQYFGPGTRLTVT.

The V and J genes are TRBV7-9 and TRBJ2-1; D may be TRBD2 (6 bases). From germline, CDR1 is SEHNR and CDR2 FQNEAQ (reference sequence). The CDR3 runs to 14 residues. V lost 7 bases and J lost 0, with 10 bases in between. CDR3 region: CASNRESSYNEQFF. CDR3 nucleotide sequence: TGTGCCAGCAACCGGGAGAGCTCCTACAATGAGCAGTTCTTC.

This clone is termed medium-sized. The chain couples TRBV6-4 to TRBJ1-5, with 7 bases identical to TRBD1. J was trimmed by 0 bases and V by 0 bases; bases with no gene match: 11. The CDR3 has 19 residues. Germline V CDR1 and CDR2: MRHNA, SNTAGT. CDR3 bases: TGTGCCAGCAGTGACTCCCGTTCAGACAGGGAGAATAGCAATCAGCCCCAGCATTTT. It yields the protein CASSDSRSDRENSNQPQHF.

The rearrangement joins TRBV7-9 to TRBJ2-5; tentatively, D is TRBD2 (5 bases). The CDR3 has 13 residues. The ends were cut back, 2 bases at V and 3 bases at J, with 7 bases in the middle. CDR1 and CDR2 from the germline V gene are SEHNR and FQNEAQ (reference sequence). The CDR3 spells CASSLFGKETQYF. CDR3 coding DNA: TGTGCCAGCAGCTTATTCGGGAAAGAGACCCAGTACTTC.

The J gene is TRBJ1-1, the V gene TRBV2; TRBD1 is a possible D gene (6 bases). The CDR3 extends over 15 amino acids. Germline loops: CDR1 SNHLY, CDR2 FYNNEI. V lost 9 bases and J lost 5, with 22 bases in between. CDR3 in amino acids: CASRRLGQKGTEAFF. CDR3 bases: TGTGCCAGTCGGAGGCTTGGACAGAAGGGAACTGAAGCTTTCTTT.

The chain joins TRBV7-2 to TRBJ1-4; D ambiguous. The CDR3 is 16 residues long. Trimming shortened V by 1 base and J by 7 bases, and 16 bases separated the two germline ends. The germline gives CDR1 SGHTA, CDR2 FQGNSA. The DNA for the CDR3 is TGTGCCAGCAGCTTAGAGTTGACGGGTCATGGTGAAAAACTGTTTTTT. Translated, it gives CASSLELTGHGEKLFF.

This clone showed up just a few times. The chain carries TRBV5-6 and TRBJ1-5, with TRBD1 identical over 9 bases. Looked up from germline, CDR1 is SGHDT and CDR2 is YYEEEE. V shed 3 bases and J 5 bases; nucleotides not matched to a gene: 6. This CDR3 is built from 15 residues. This chain's CDR3 is CASSSTGGGDQPQHF. DNA for the CDR3: TGTGCCAGCAGCTCTACAGGGGGCGGGGATCAGCCCCAGCATTTT.

The chain has TRBV11-3 and TRBJ1-3; D gene ambiguous. CDR3 length: 14 amino acids. The germline CDR1 and CDR2 sequences are SGHNT and YENEEA. With 6 bases removed from V and 0 bases from J, the gap between germline ends came to 9 bases. The CDR3 region has the DNA TGTGCCAGCAGGCGGGATCCCTCTGGAAACACCATATATTTT. It specifies CASRRDPSGNTIYF.

The chain couples TRBV5-6 to TRBJ2-5, with D maybe TRBD2 (5 bases). The CDR3 loop spans 16 amino acids. The germline V gene encodes CDR1 SGHDT and CDR2 YYEEEE. V was shortened by 3 bases and J by 3 bases, with 18 bases between the two germline ends. The CDR3 here is CASSSVGIASKETQYF. In DNA, the CDR3 is TGTGCCAGCAGCTCTGTCGGAATAGCGAGTAAAGAGACCCAGTACTTC. The full variable domain, with the rest looked up from reference TRBV5-6 and TRBJ2-5, is DAGVTQSPTHLIKTRGQQVTLRCSPKSGHDTVSWYQQALGQGPQFIFQYYEEEERQRGNFPDRFSGHQFPNYSSELNVNALLLGDSALYLCASSSVGIASKETQYFGPGTRLLVL.

This clone was recorded a few times. This sequence joins TRBV14 and TRBJ2-1; a possible D gene is TRBD2 (5 bases). Trimming left V 0 bases short and J 1 base short, with 13 bases between. Per germline, CDR1 SGHDN and CDR2 FVKESK. The CDR3 totals 17 residues. The CDR3 region is CASSQDVGGFSYNEQFF. For the CDR3, the DNA is TGTGCCAGCAGCCAAGATGTGGGCGGGTTTTCCTACAATGAGCAGTTCTTC.

The J gene is TRBJ2-7, the V gene TRBV19, with 8 nucleotides matching TRBD1. Germline V CDR1 and CDR2: LNHDA, SQIVND (reference sequence). Trimming took 3 bases from V and 4 from J; bases not matched to a gene: 2. The CDR3 runs 13 residues. The CDR3: CASSITGGYEQYF. DNA for the CDR3: TGTGCCAGTAGTATCACAGGGGGGTACGAGCAGTACTTC.

This clone has a single count. The gene calls are TRBV18 and TRBJ2-1; 12 positions match TRBD1. The CDR3 is 14 residues long. J gave up 5 bases and V 9 bases, and 5 bases lay outside the gene matches. The germline gives CDR1 KGHSH, CDR2 LQKENI. The CDR3 DNA is TGTGCCAGTTTCAGGGACAGGGGGCACAATGAGCAGTTCTTC. Encoded protein: CASFRDRGHNEQFF.

V is TRBV9 and J is TRBJ2-5; D perhaps matches TRBD1 (6 bases). The germline gives CDR1 SGDLS, CDR2 YYNGEE. Trimming stripped 0 bases from V and 1 base from J, with 7 bases between. The CDR3 totals 14 residues. CDR3 sequence reads: CASSVGGPQETQYF. DNA of the CDR3: TGTGCCAGCAGCGTAGGGGGGCCCCAAGAGACCCAGTACTTC. The full variable domain, completed using reference TRBV9 and TRBJ2-5, is DSGVTQTPKHLITATGQRVTLRCSPRSGDLSVYWYQQSLDQGLQFLIQYYNGEERAKGNILERFSAQQFPDLHSELNLSSLELGDSALYFCASSVGGPQETQYFGPGTRLLVL.

Details on this clone: At one boundary the junction diverges from the germline segment, which might be a read error. The chain combines TRBV4-2 with TRBJ2-7; the match to TRBD2 covers 10 bases. CDR3 length equals 13 residues. CDR1 and CDR2 (germline): LGHNA, YNFKEQ. The CDR3 region is CASSQEASGSMTF. As DNA, the CDR3 is TGTGCCAGCAGCCAAGAGGCTAGCGGGAGCATGACCTTC.

The rearrangement joins TRBV30 to TRBJ2-1, with 11 nucleotides matching TRBD2. The trim removed 5 bases at V and 7 bases at J, leaving 13 bases unmatched. The CDR3 sequence is 16 residues long. Germline V gene data show CDR1 as GTSNPN and CDR2 as SVGIG (reference sequence). In DNA, the CDR3 is TGTGCCTGGGAGTCCCTGTCCTTAGCGGGAGGGAATGAGCAGTTCTTC. Residues: CAWESLSLAGGNEQFF.

V and J are TRBV2 and TRBJ2-2; D not certain. This CDR3 spans 13 amino acids. Germline CDR1 and CDR2: SNHLY and FYNNEI. V gave up 5 bases and J gave up 4 bases, with 8 bases separating them. CDR3: CASSSLPTGELFF. The CDR3 DNA reads as TGTGCCAGCAGTTCACTACCCACCGGGGAGCTGTTTTTT.